This T cell receptor beta chain originates from a study of blood T cell repertoires in COVID-19. Study context: The cDNA or gDNA used as material had been derived from T cells, B-cell-depleted T cells, or PBMCs.

This clone was counted a single time. The CDR3 has 13 residues. CDR1 is MNHNY and CDR2 is SVGAGI in the germline V gene (reference sequence). V was trimmed by 6 bases and J by 4 bases, leaving 11 bases between them. Clones were sequenced by immunoSEQ multiplex PCR, and TCRdb holds only the in-frame ones, with some missing. Found here are approximately 120,000 clones, 90% to 95% of them singletons; the top ten hold approximately 2%. This sequence was found in a man between 50 and 59 years old with COVID-19, enrolled during active disease. J is TRBJ2-3 and V is TRBV6-6; D possibly corresponds to TRBD2 (5 bases). Input material: peripheral blood. CDR3: CASSSPGSDTQYF. As DNA, the CDR3 is TGTGCCAGCAGCTCCCCGGGGTCAGATACGCAGTATTTT.